These 24 T cell receptor beta chains were all obtained from the same sample, sequenced in a study of T-cell memory formation after mild COVID-19 (dated by TCRdb to about 2021). The method behind the library was 5' RACE. TCRdb records Illumina NovaSeq 6000 as the sequencer. In TCRdb, the public reads were trimmed at Q25 with fastp and aligned with MiXCR, with productive beta chains retained. Every CDR3 protein is listed once, alongside the most common genes and DNA of its rows. The sample contains about 390,000 distinct CDR3 sequences, roughly 15% of them found a single time. Of the sample, roughly 21% falls within the top ten clones. The sequenced sample was PBMCs or a T cell subset sorted from them (not recorded which). The receptor source for this set is a man aged 18 to 29 who had mild COVID-19 (a few samples of this study predate the infection). The sample titles of this study are shuffled in the database, so cell type and time point are left out; the donor was told from shared clones.

CDR3 DNA sequence: TGTGCCAGCAGCTCACTGGTAAACACCGGGGAGCTGTTTTTT. Protein: CASSSLVNTGELFF. This chain joins TRBV9 and TRBJ2-2, with D uncertain. The V end was cut by 4 bases, the J end by 2 bases, with 9 bases between. The CDR3 has 14 amino acids. Germline assignment: CDR1 SGDLS and CDR2 YYNGEE.

The chain joins TRBV7-9 to TRBJ1-4, with D possibly being TRBD1 (5 bases). The germline gives CDR1 SEHNR, CDR2 FQNEAQ (reference sequence). CDR3 length equals 15 residues. The V and J ends lost 4 bases and 5 bases respectively, with 14 bases between them. CDR3 residues: CASSSTGVSNEKLFF. The CDR3 nucleotides are TGTGCCAGCAGCTCGACGGGGGTATCAAATGAAAAACTGTTTTTT.

This clonotype was found many times. The chain is built from TRBV12-3 or TRBV12-4 and TRBJ1-6; D call uncertain. The V gene lost 3 bases and the J gene lost 8 bases, with 5 bases spanning the gap. The CDR3 spans 12 residues. In DNA form, the CDR3 reads TGTGCCAGCAGTTTGGAATATTCACCCCTCCACTTT. Its protein is CASSLEYSPLHF.

The V call is TRBV10-3, the J call TRBJ1-3; D gene unclear. The CDR3 runs to 15 residues. The germline V and J ends were trimmed by 5 bases and 0 bases, with 11 bases remaining between them. CDR1 and CDR2 (germline): ENHRY, SYGVKD. The CDR3 nucleotides read TGTGCCATCAGTCTCTTCGATAGCTCTGGAAACACCATATATTTT. Protein product: CAISLFDSSGNTIYF.

The chain combines TRBV4-1 with TRBJ2-3; 7 bases are shared with TRBD2. Germline V gene data show CDR1 as MGHRA and CDR2 as YSYEKL. J was trimmed by 5 bases and V by 2 bases; bases with no gene match: 10. The CDR3 runs 16 residues. Written as DNA, the CDR3 is TGCGCCAGCAGCCAACCCTCGGGGAGGGGAAGAGATACGCAGTATTTT. As protein: CASSQPSGRGRDTQYF.

This rearrangement joins TRBV7-8 to TRBJ2-7; possible D gene TRBD2, 6 bases. Germline loops: CDR1 SGHVS, CDR2 FQNEAQ. The CDR3 length is 13 residues. The CDR3 sequence: CASSLAGTGGQYV. DNA for the CDR3: TGTGCCAGCAGCCTAGCCGGGACTGGAGGGCAGTACGTC.

This clonotype was seen more than once but under ten times. The V call is TRBV20-1, the J call TRBJ1-4; 11 bases match TRBD1. Germline V gene lookup returns CDR1 DFQATT and CDR2 SNEGSKA (reference sequence). Trimming cost V 6 bases and J 7 bases; bases outside gene matches: 10. This CDR3 is built from 15 residues. The CDR3 nucleotides read TGCAGTGCGCTATCCCCGGGACAGGGGGGTGAAAAACTGTTTTTT. Translation: CSALSPGQGGEKLFF.

This clonotype has only a few counts. The rearrangement uses TRBV12-3 or TRBV12-4 and TRBJ1-5; TRBD1 aligns across 7 bases. The CDR3 has 15 amino acids. Trimming removed 3 bases from V and 5 bases from J; junction bases left unmatched: 7. CDR3 residues: CASSLYRDRYQPQHF. The CDR3 coding sequence is TGTGCCAGCAGTTTGTATCGGGACAGATATCAGCCCCAGCATTTT.

The chain links TRBV4-1 to TRBJ2-2, with D perhaps TRBD2 (6 bases). The CDR3 has 17 amino acids. Germline-derived CDR1 and CDR2 are MGHRA and YSYEKL. V was clipped by 3 bases and J by 5 bases, with 19 bases between them. In nucleotides, the CDR3 is TGCGCCAGCAGCCAGGACCCGGGACGGGGGTGGACCGGGGAGCTGTTTTTT. Amino acid sequence: CASSQDPGRGWTGELFF.

This clonotype was found a few times. This chain uses TRBV4-1 with TRBJ2-5; 8 bases align to TRBD2. The ends lost 6 bases at V and 5 bases at J; junction bases unmatched: 5. The CDR3 has 13 amino acids. Germline V lookup: CDR1 MGHRA, CDR2 YSYEKL. The DNA for the CDR3 is TGCGCCAGCAGTCCGACTAGCGCGGAGACCCAGTACTTC. Protein sequence: CASSPTSAETQYF.

The table lists this clonotype with many counts. The chain combines TRBV29-1 with TRBJ2-1; possible D gene TRBD1, 6 bases. Germline CDR1 reads SQVTM; CDR2 reads ANQGSEA. This CDR3 contains 11 residues. V lost 5 bases and J 8 bases, leaving 10 bases between the germline ends. CDR3 in DNA: TGCAGCGTTAACAGGGTACATGAGCAGTTCTTC. It is translated as CSVNRVHEQFF.

This clonotype was detected a few times. The CDR3 sequence is CSVVDGSGQPQHF. The CDR3 DNA reads as TGCAGCGTTGTAGACGGGTCCGGTCAGCCCCAGCATTTT. J is TRBJ1-5 and V is TRBV29-1, with unresolved D. The germline CDR1 and CDR2 sequences are SQVTM and ANQGSEA. The V end was cut by 4 bases, the J end by 6 bases, with 13 bases between. CDR3 length: 13 amino acids.

This sequence joins TRBV5-1 and TRBJ2-3, with TRBD2 as a possible D gene (6 bases). Deletions cut 6 bases from V and 2 bases from J, with 13 bases between. The CDR3 length is 14 residues. In germline, CDR1 is SGHRS, CDR2 YFSETQ. The chain's CDR3 is CASIDGGDTDTQYF. In nucleotides, the CDR3 is TGCGCCAGCATAGACGGGGGTGACACAGATACGCAGTATTTT.

This clonotype was recorded a few times. The chain links TRBV3-1 to TRBJ2-7; D is perhaps TRBD2 (5 bases). Per germline, CDR1 LGHDT and CDR2 YNNKEL (reference sequence). The CDR3 runs 13 residues. V lost 1 base and J lost 6, with 10 bases in between. CDR3 amino acids: CASSQGRGSEQYF. CDR3 nucleotide sequence: TGTGCCAGCAGCCAAGGTCGCGGGTCCGAGCAGTACTTC.

The gene calls are TRBV9 and TRBJ2-6; D not certain. Germline CDR1 reads SGDLS; CDR2 reads YYNGEE. The V end lost 4 bases, the J end lost 0 bases, and 11 bases lay between the germline ends. The CDR3 totals 16 residues. The CDR3 protein is CASSPHLTSGANVLTF. CDR3 in DNA: TGTGCCAGCAGCCCCCATCTCACCTCTGGGGCCAACGTCCTGACTTTC.

This clonotype was seen a handful of times. The chain joins TRBV7-8 to TRBJ1-3, with a weak D call TRBD1 (5 bases). Per the germline V gene, CDR1 is SGHVS and CDR2 is FQNEAQ. Trimming removed 5 bases at V and 4 bases at J, with 21 bases between. The CDR3 totals 17 residues. The CDR3 DNA follows: TGTGCCAGCAGCGCCCCTCCGGGGAGAGGGGTAGGAAACACCATATATTTT. Protein product: CASSAPPGRGVGNTIYF.

This clonotype has just a few counts. The chain employs TRBV7-2 and TRBJ2-7; no clear D. V was cut by 5 bases and J by 3 bases, with 8 bases left in between. Germline CDR1 reads SGHTA; CDR2 reads FQGNSA. The CDR3 totals 12 residues. CDR3 in amino acids: CASSVDGYEQYV. In DNA, the CDR3 is TGTGCCAGCAGCGTGGACGGCTACGAGCAGTACGTC.

This clonotype was seen more than once but under ten times. The chain has TRBV9 and TRBJ1-1; a weak D match, TRBD1 (6 bases). Germline V gives CDR1 SGDLS, CDR2 YYNGEE. This CDR3 comprises 15 residues. Trimming pared 0 bases from V and 1 base from J, leaving 10 bases between. The CDR3 DNA is TGTGCCAGCAGCGTAGGTGGCAGGGGGAACACTGAAGCTTTCTTT. Its protein is CASSVGGRGNTEAFF.

CDR3 residues: CASSLAGHLQETQYF. The CDR3 DNA sequence: TGCGCCAGCAGCTTGGCGGGACATCTTCAAGAGACCCAGTACTTC. This chain connects TRBV5-1 to TRBJ2-5; tentatively, D is TRBD1 (6 bases). The CDR3 is 15 residues long. Per the germline V gene, CDR1 is SGHRS and CDR2 is YFSETQ. V was cut by 0 bases and J by 2 bases, with 11 bases left in between.

This clonotype was found a few times. The CDR3 DNA reads as TGTGCCAGTAGTATAGATTTGAGGGGGGGCCCCTACAATGAGCAGTTCTTC. This gives the protein CASSIDLRGGPYNEQFF. The chain has TRBV19 and TRBJ2-1, with a weak D call TRBD2 (7 bases). The CDR3 runs to 17 residues. Trimming shortened V by 0 bases and J by 2 bases, and 14 bases separated the two germline ends. Germline V CDR1 and CDR2: LNHDA, SQIVND (reference sequence).

The V gene is TRBV7-6, the J gene TRBJ2-3; D is tentatively TRBD1 or TRBD2 (5 bases each). Trimming cost V 5 bases and J 2 bases, with 11 bases left between them. The CDR3 runs 14 residues. Looked up from germline, CDR1 is SGHVS and CDR2 is FNYEAQ. In nucleotides, the CDR3 is TGTGCCAGCAGCGTGACCGGGACCACAGATACGCAGTATTTT. Translated, it gives CASSVTGTTDTQYF.

A few counts support this clonotype. The rearrangement joins TRBV15 to TRBJ1-3, with D perhaps matching TRBD1 (6 bases). The CDR3 consists of 14 residues. V lost 3 bases and J lost 4, with 10 bases in between. The germline CDR1 and CDR2 sequences are LNHNV and YYDKDF (reference sequence). The CDR3 loop is CATSSGGVGNTIYF. In nucleotides, the CDR3 is TGTGCCACCAGCAGTGGGGGCGTGGGAAACACCATATATTTT.

In this sample, this clonotype turned up a few times. The gene calls are TRBV7-8 and TRBJ1-6; weak D call: TRBD1 (6 bases). The germline V gene encodes CDR1 SGHVS and CDR2 FQNEAQ. V was pared by 2 bases and J by 2 bases, with 10 bases between. There are 16 residues in the CDR3. The CDR3 sequence: CASSLSGHTYNSPLHF. CDR3 in DNA: TGTGCCAGCAGCTTATCGGGACATACCTATAATTCACCCCTCCACTTT.

This clonotype was counted only a few times. The V gene is TRBV4-3, the J gene TRBJ2-1, with a possible D match to TRBD2 (6 bases). The CDR3 has 16 residues. CDR1 is LGHNA and CDR2 is YSLEER in the germline V gene. The germline V and J ends were trimmed by 7 bases and 4 bases, with 20 bases remaining between them. CDR3: CASTPNRLGLYNEQFF. The CDR3 nucleotides are TGCGCCAGCACCCCCAACCGACTAGGGCTTTACAATGAGCAGTTCTTC.